This T cell receptor beta chain comes out of a study of OX40 agonist ivuxolimab in advanced cancers. The study's findings and limits: Both CD4+ and CD8+ T cell populations in blood had undergone clonal expansion by week 6 at 0.1 to 3.0 mg/kg.

As to this clone: Its specificity is not known.

Libraries were prepared by immunoSEQ multiplex PCR; TCRdb keeps only in-frame clonotypes and omits some of them. Of 70,000 to 90,000 clones in the sample, 65% to 85% are singletons; the top ten hold approximately 5%. Material: CD4+ or CD8+ T cells sorted from blood, obtained in a trial of the OX40 agonist ivuxolimab. The receptor comes from an adult with an advanced solid tumor such as melanoma, head and neck, liver or kidney cancer.

CDR3 nucleotides: TGCGCCAGCAGCCAAGAGGGCCCTATGGGGGCAGATACGCAGTATTTT. This sequence encodes CASSQEGPMGADTQYF. This chain connects TRBV4-1 to TRBJ2-3; either TRBD1 or TRBD2 may supply D (5 bases each). The CDR3 spans 16 residues. Deletions cut 0 bases from V and 4 bases from J, with 14 bases between. Germline CDR1 and CDR2: MGHRA and YSYEKL.